The T cell receptor (beta chain) under discussion was sequenced for a study of T cell responses to AZD1222 COVID-19 vaccine. Trimming removed 3 bases at V and 5 bases at J, with 10 bases between. The CDR3 length is 13 residues. Germline loops: CDR1 LNHDA, CDR2 SQIVND (reference sequence). Produced via immunoSEQ multiplex PCR; TCRdb's table is partial and in-frame only. The data hold 45,000 or so clones, with about 90% observed a single time. Study conclusions and caveats: Repertoire sampling occurred only after the peak T cell response. Regions 160-218 and 743-854 held dominance among vaccine-associated CD4 TCRs, which spanned spike. Clonal diversity was possibly underestimated, and the donors were mostly white British, with more females. Spike-specific TCR breadth and depth rose after two AZD1222 doses.

In the case of this clone: Its antigen is unknown.

This chain uses TRBV19 with TRBJ2-5; D is ambiguous. This specimen was peripheral blood, taken 28 days after the second AZD1222 dose. The TCR was taken from an adult who received the AZD1222 COVID-19 vaccine. DNA for the CDR3: TGTGCCAGTAGTATGGCCACCGGGGAGACCCAGTACTTC. This sequence encodes CASSMATGETQYF.